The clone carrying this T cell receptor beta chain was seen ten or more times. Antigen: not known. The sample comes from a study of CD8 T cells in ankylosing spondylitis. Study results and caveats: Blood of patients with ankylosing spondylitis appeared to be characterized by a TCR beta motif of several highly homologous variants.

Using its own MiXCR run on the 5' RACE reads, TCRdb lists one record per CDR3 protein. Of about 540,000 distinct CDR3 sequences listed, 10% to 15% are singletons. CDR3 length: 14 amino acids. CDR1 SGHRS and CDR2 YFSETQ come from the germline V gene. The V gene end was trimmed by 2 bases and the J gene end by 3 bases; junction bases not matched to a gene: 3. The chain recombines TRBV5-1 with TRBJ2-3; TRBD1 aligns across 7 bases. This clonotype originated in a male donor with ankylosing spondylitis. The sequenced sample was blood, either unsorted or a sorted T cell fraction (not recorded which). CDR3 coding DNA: TGCGCCAGCAGCTTCGGACAGGCTACAGATACGCAGTATTTT. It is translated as CASSFGQATDTQYF.